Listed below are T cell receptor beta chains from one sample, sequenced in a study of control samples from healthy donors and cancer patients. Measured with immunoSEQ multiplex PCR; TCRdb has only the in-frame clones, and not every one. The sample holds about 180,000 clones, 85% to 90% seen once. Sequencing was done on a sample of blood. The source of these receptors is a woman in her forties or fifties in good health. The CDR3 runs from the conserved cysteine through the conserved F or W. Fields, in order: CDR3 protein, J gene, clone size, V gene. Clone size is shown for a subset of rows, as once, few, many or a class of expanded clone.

CASSPGMNTEAFF,TRBJ1-1,-,TRBV7-3
CSVESGLRGEKLFF,TRBJ1-4,-,TRBV29-1
CASSQGAMETQYF,TRBJ2-5,-,TRBV12-3/TRBV12-4
CASSQAGGLYEQYF,TRBJ2-7,once,TRBV3-1/TRBV3-2
CASSVTGLNYGYTF,TRBJ1-2,-,TRBV9
CASSQSSLAQGVYGYTF,TRBJ1-2,once,TRBV4-3
CASSPGGLAEVYEQYF,TRBJ2-7,-,TRBV11-2
CASSPGQGFDEQYF,TRBJ2-7,-,TRBV27
CACGGTGPQPQHF,TRBJ1-5,-,TRBV30
CARARGERTDTQYF,TRBJ2-3,-,TRBV21-1
CASSPLQGAGNTIYF,TRBJ1-3,-,TRBV4-1
CASMLQGGIAEAFF,TRBJ1-1,-,TRBV27
CASSPRGLANNEQFF,TRBJ2-1,-,TRBV27
CASSPISGGKETQYF,TRBJ2-5,-,TRBV11-1
CASSFGVGSYEQYF,TRBJ2-7,once,TRBV5-6
CASSLSTGAGNTIYF,TRBJ1-3,-,TRBV7-6
CASSLSSSRSEQFF,TRBJ2-1,-,TRBV7-8
CASSSTFKAGEAFF,TRBJ1-1,-,TRBV7-3
CASSWDRGKSEQYF,TRBJ2-7,-,TRBV6-2/TRBV6-3
CASSPIRDRVRNEQFF,TRBJ2-1,few,TRBV28
CASSLAGGVQETQYF,TRBJ2-5,-,TRBV5-4
CSVVGPSYGYTF,TRBJ1-2,-,TRBV29-1
CAWSFRGLAGGPGADTQYF,TRBJ2-3,-,TRBV30
CASSQDRGRAQETQYF,TRBJ2-5,-,TRBV3-1/TRBV3-2
CAISARDRESPLHF,TRBJ1-6,-,TRBV10-3
CASSIARGTLSGTDTQYF,TRBJ2-3,-,TRBV19
CASSSTDTQYF,TRBJ2-3,-,TRBV27
CASSPRGKNTGELFF,TRBJ2-2,-,TRBV3-1/TRBV3-2
CASSLRSSAGNEQFF,TRBJ2-1,-,TRBV11-1
CASSVGTSGRNTQYF,TRBJ2-3,-,TRBV9
CASRLVREQFF,TRBJ2-1,-,TRBV27
CASSLDYNSPLHF,TRBJ1-6,-,TRBV7-2
CASSVDRGGYEQYF,TRBJ2-7,-,TRBV2
CASSSRLALSTDTQYF,TRBJ2-3,-,TRBV7-9
CASSQELVDLGAFF,TRBJ1-1,-,TRBV4-1
CASSFGSGSTGELFF,TRBJ2-2,-,TRBV5-4
CASKRQKSGYTF,TRBJ1-2,-,TRBV7-2
CASSQKLQGQPQHF,TRBJ1-5,-,TRBV4-2
CASSLPVSAQSYNEQFF,TRBJ2-1,-,TRBV7-2
CASSLGQGYDQPQHF,TRBJ1-5,few,TRBV5-8
CAISEGPSGGGGPRGTGELFF,TRBJ2-2,-,TRBV10-3
CAWGPGTGTGELFF,TRBJ2-2,-,TRBV30
CAWSVHPGLDEQFF,TRBJ2-1,-,TRBV30
CAWSVVRGTEAFF,TRBJ1-1,-,TRBV30
CAIRASQNTEAFF,TRBJ1-1,few,TRBV10-3
CASSLGQGQTYGYTF,TRBJ1-2,-,TRBV7-2
CASLGLAEDRQFF,TRBJ2-1,-,TRBV19
CASSQDGIDTQYF,TRBJ2-3,-,TRBV4-3
CASSSSRGTSGNQPQHF,TRBJ1-5,-,TRBV3-1/TRBV3-2